Below, 18 T cell receptor beta chains from the same sample are listed, as sequenced in a study of T cell responses to AZD1222 COVID-19 vaccine. Assay: immunoSEQ multiplex PCR; the TCRdb copy retains only in-frame clones and omits some. The sample has 150,000 or so clones, 90% to 95% seen once. The specimen was peripheral blood, collected 28 days after the second AZD1222 dose. The receptors stem from an adult who received the AZD1222 COVID-19 vaccine.

The V gene is TRBV5-1, the J gene TRBJ2-6, with D possibly being TRBD1 (5 bases). The CDR3 is 14 residues long. Per germline, CDR1 SGHRS and CDR2 YFSETQ. V gave up 6 bases and J gave up 0 bases, with 7 bases separating them. The CDR3 nucleotides are TGCGCCAGCAAGACAGTCTCTGGGGCCAACGTCCTGACTTTC. This codes for CASKTVSGANVLTF.

J is TRBJ1-2 and V is TRBV30; D gene unclear. Germline V lookup: CDR1 GTSNPN, CDR2 SVGIG (reference sequence). The length of the CDR3 is 13 residues. V was shortened by 5 bases and J by 5 bases, with 15 bases between the two germline ends. The CDR3 is CAWGTSSGYGYTF. CDR3 nucleotide sequence: TGTGCCTGGGGCACGTCGTCCGGGTATGGCTACACCTTC.

This chain joins TRBV24-1 and TRBJ2-1; D may be TRBD2 (6 bases). Trimming took off 3 bases at V and 7 bases at J, with 15 bases between the two ends. The CDR3 is 15 residues long. Germline loops: CDR1 KGHDR, CDR2 SFDVKD. In DNA, the CDR3 is TGTGCCACCAGTGATCAGGGAGGCCCTCAGAATGAGCAGTTCTTC. Its protein product is CATSDQGGPQNEQFF.

V gene TRBV15 combines with J gene TRBJ2-7, with 11 positions matching TRBD1. The ends lost 4 bases at V and 7 bases at J; junction bases unmatched: 9. This CDR3 region has 15 residues. CDR1 is LNHNV and CDR2 is YYDKDF in the germline V gene (reference sequence). CDR3 nucleotide sequence: TGTGCCACCAGCACGTCGGACAGGGGGCTGGGGGAGCAGTACTTC. Translating it yields CATSTSDRGLGEQYF. Filled out from reference TRBV15 and TRBJ2-7, the complete variable domain reads DAMVIQNPRYQVTQFGKPVTLSCSQTLNHNVMYWYQQKSSQAPKLLFHYYDKDFNNEADTPDNFQSRRPNTSFCFLDIRSPGLGDTAMYLCATSTSDRGLGEQYFGPGTRLTVT.

The J gene is TRBJ2-3, the V gene TRBV30; D possibly matches TRBD1 or TRBD2 (5 bases each). CDR1 is GTSNPN and CDR2 is SVGIG in the germline V gene (reference sequence). This CDR3 region has 14 residues. With 0 bases removed from V and 6 bases from J, the gap between germline ends came to 13 bases. This chain's CDR3 is CAWSVLDDSDTQYF. The CDR3 region has the DNA TGTGCCTGGAGTGTACTAGATGACAGTGATACGCAGTATTTT. The whole variable domain, filled in from reference TRBV30 and TRBJ2-3, reads SQTIHQWPATLVQPVGSPLSLECTVEGTSNPNLYWYRQAAGRGLQLLFYSVGIGQISSEVPQNLSASRPQDRQFILSSKKLLLSDSGFYLCAWSVLDDSDTQYFGPGTRLTVL.

The chain uses TRBV28 and TRBJ2-7; the D is unclear. CDR3 length equals 13 residues. Germline CDR1 reads MDHEN; CDR2 reads SYDVKM. V dropped 6 bases and J dropped 2 bases, with 11 bases sitting between them. The CDR3 DNA follows: TGTGCCAGCAGCCCCTTACAGCCCTACGAGCAGTACTTC. Its translation: CASSPLQPYEQYF.

The chain carries TRBV27 and TRBJ1-6; 7 bases agree with TRBD1. The CDR3 is made up of 19 amino acids. The V gene's germline CDR1 is MNHEY and CDR2 SMNVEV (reference sequence). V lost 5 bases to trimming and J lost 0 bases; unmatched junction nucleotides: 13. CDR3 in DNA: TGTGCCAGCAGTCCCTCACCGGGACAGCTCTACTCCTATAATTCACCCCTCCACTTT. Its protein is CASSPSPGQLYSYNSPLHF.

The rearrangement uses TRBV6-5 and TRBJ1-1; 10 nucleotides match TRBD1. J lost 2 bases, V lost 2 bases, and 2 bases had no gene match. CDR1 and CDR2 from the germline V gene are MNHEY and SVGAGI. The CDR3 is 15 amino acids. The DNA for the CDR3 is TGTGCCAGCAGTTACCGGGACAGGGGAAACACTGAAGCTTTCTTT. It translates to CASSYRDRGNTEAFF.

This chain uses TRBV4-1 with TRBJ1-5; the D gene is possibly TRBD1 (6 bases). Germline V gene sequence: CDR1 MGHRA, CDR2 YSYEKL. The germline V and J ends were trimmed by 5 bases and 1 base, with 12 bases remaining between them. The CDR3 has 15 residues. CDR3: CASSVRGESNQPQHF. CDR3 sequence (DNA): TGCGCCAGCAGCGTGAGGGGGGAGAGCAATCAGCCCCAGCATTTT.

This clone was counted once. The rearrangement joins TRBV10-3 to TRBJ1-3, with 7 nucleotides matching TRBD1. V lost 6 bases to trimming and J lost 2 bases; unmatched junction nucleotides: 4. This CDR3 spans 14 amino acids. Germline lookup yields CDR1 ENHRY and CDR2 SYGVKD. The CDR3 DNA reads TGTGCCATCAGGCGGGGACAGACTGGAAACACCATATATTTT. Translated, it gives CAIRRGQTGNTIYF.

The rearrangement joins TRBV3-1 (or the pseudogene TRBV3-2) to TRBJ2-1; 9 nucleotides line up with TRBD2. Germline V lookup: CDR1 LGHDT, CDR2 YNNKEL (reference sequence). V was pared by 1 base and J by 12 bases, with 7 bases of the junction left unmatched. The length of the CDR3 is 14 residues. For the CDR3, the DNA is TGTGCCAGCAGCCAAGGAGAGACTAGCGGCCGGCAGTTCTTC. Amino acid sequence: CASSQGETSGRQFF.

The chain is built from TRBV12-3 or TRBV12-4 and TRBJ1-5, with 7 bases aligning to TRBD1. The junction had 2 bases not matched to a gene; V was cut back by 5 bases and J by 4 bases. CDR3 length: 13 amino acids. The CDR3 sequence is CASSMGQNQPQHF. As DNA, the CDR3 is TGTGCCAGCAGTATGGGACAGAATCAGCCCCAGCATTTT.

The genes are TRBV30 and TRBJ1-5; unclear D gene. Germline-derived CDR1 and CDR2 are GTSNPN and SVGIG (reference sequence). This CDR3 comprises 14 residues. V lost 0 bases, J lost 5 bases, and 11 bases lay in between. CDR3 in amino acids: CAWSVPRVDQPQHF. The CDR3 coding sequence is TGTGCCTGGAGTGTACCCAGAGTCGATCAGCCCCAGCATTTT.

The chain couples TRBV30 to TRBJ1-4, with 9 bases identical to TRBD1. CDR1 and CDR2 from the germline V gene are GTSNPN and SVGIG (reference sequence). The CDR3 runs to 15 residues. With V trimmed by 3 bases and J by 3 bases, 5 bases remained unmatched. CDR3 nucleotide sequence: TGTGCCTGGAGACCGGGACAGGGTCCTAATGAAAAACTGTTTTTT. It yields the protein CAWRPGQGPNEKLFF.

The chain joins TRBV20-1 to TRBJ1-2, with unresolved D. The CDR3 consists of 11 residues. Trimming took 4 bases from V and 3 from J, leaving 6 bases between them. Per the germline V gene, CDR1 is DFQATT and CDR2 is SNEGSKA (reference sequence). CDR3 in amino acids: CSANRDYGYTF. The CDR3 coding sequence is TGCAGTGCTAATAGGGACTATGGCTACACCTTC.

The chain couples TRBV28 to TRBJ1-1; D remains ambiguous. Germline V gene lookup returns CDR1 MDHEN and CDR2 SYDVKM. V was trimmed by 6 bases and J by 3 bases, leaving 11 bases between them. The CDR3 is made up of 13 amino acids. The CDR3 DNA reads as TGTGCCAGCAGCGATGAGGGCGACACTGAAGCTTTCTTT. Amino acid sequence: CASSDEGDTEAFF.

The chain joins TRBV19 to TRBJ1-6; D might be TRBD1 (6 bases). Trimming pared 6 bases from V and 8 bases from J, leaving 20 bases between. Germline-derived CDR1 and CDR2 are LNHDA and SQIVND (reference sequence). This CDR3 comprises 16 residues. CDR3 DNA sequence: TGTGCCAGTAGCCCAGCTGCTCAGGGGCGGTATTCACCCCTCCACTTT. This sequence encodes CASSPAAQGRYSPLHF. Full variable domain (missing parts from reference TRBV19 and TRBJ1-6): DGGITQSPKYLFRKEGQNVTLSCEQNLNHDAMYWYRQDPGQGLRLIYYSQIVNDFQKGDIAEGYSVSREKKESFPLTVTSAQKNPTAFYLCASSPAAQGRYSPLHFGNGTRLTVT.

The V gene is TRBV2, the J gene TRBJ2-6, with 7 bases matching TRBD1. The CDR3 length is 16 residues. Germline trimming cut 4 bases from V and 0 bases from J; bases unmatched to any gene: 3. Germline V lookup: CDR1 SNHLY, CDR2 FYNNEI. CDR3 bases: TGTGCCAGCAGTGGGGACAGTAACTCTGGGGCCAACGTCCTGACTTTC. Its protein product is CASSGDSNSGANVLTF. Supplemented by reference TRBV2 and TRBJ2-6, the full variable domain reads EPEVTQTPSHQVTQMGQEVILRCVPISNHLYFYWYRQILGQKVEFLVSFYNNEISEKSEIFDDQFSVERPDGSNFTLKIRSTKLEDSAMYFCASSGDSNSGANVLTFGAGSRLTVL.